This passage covers 5 T cell receptor beta chains from one sample sequenced in a study of blood T cell repertoires in COVID-19. TCRdb's table, derived via immunoSEQ multiplex PCR, lists solely in-frame clones and lacks some. The sample shows 250,000 to 350,000 clones, roughly 85% of them seen only once. What was sequenced was PBMCs or T cells enriched from blood (not recorded which). These receptors came from a woman aged 30 to 39 who had recovered from COVID-19.

The rearrangement uses TRBV27 and TRBJ2-1, with 10 bases that match TRBD2. Germline V gene sequence: CDR1 MNHEY, CDR2 SMNVEV (reference sequence). Trimming took 5 bases from V and 4 from J; bases not matched to a gene: 8. The CDR3 extends over 16 amino acids. This CDR3 is CASSPRLAGPYNEQFF. In DNA form, the CDR3 reads TGTGCCAGCAGTCCCAGACTAGCGGGCCCGTACAATGAGCAGTTCTTC.

The chain links TRBV16 to TRBJ1-2, with D possibly being TRBD1 (6 bases). The CDR3 length is 14 residues. Germline V gives CDR1 KGHSY, CDR2 FQNENV. Between the trimmed V and J ends, which lost 4 bases and 2 bases, there was a span of 11 bases. The CDR3 loop is CASSPPDRNYGYTF. Here the CDR3 DNA reads TGTGCCAGCAGCCCGCCGGACAGAAACTATGGCTACACCTTC.

The CDR3 sequence is CASSPTALQETQYF. In DNA, the CDR3 is TGTGCCAGCTCGCCCACTGCCCTTCAAGAGACCCAGTACTTC. This chain uses TRBV18 with TRBJ2-5; D not resolved. The CDR3 consists of 14 residues. Germline-derived CDR1 and CDR2 are KGHSH and LQKENI. V dropped 6 bases and J dropped 2 bases, with 13 bases sitting between them.

The rearrangement joins TRBV19 to TRBJ2-4; TRBD1 matches 9 bases. From germline, CDR1 is LNHDA and CDR2 SQIVND (reference sequence). The ends lost 5 bases at V and 0 bases at J; junction bases unmatched: 14. The CDR3 is 19 residues long. CDR3 in DNA: TGTGCCAGTAGTCCGCACATTCTCGACAGGGGGGAAGCCAAAAACATTCAGTACTTC. This encodes CASSPHILDRGEAKNIQYF.

The rearrangement uses TRBV11-2 and TRBJ1-3, with D possibly being TRBD1 (6 bases). The length of the CDR3 is 15 residues. Germline V gene sequence: CDR1 SGHAT, CDR2 FQNNGV. The ends were cut back, 3 bases at V and 0 bases at J, with 9 bases in the middle. The CDR3 coding sequence is TGTGCCAGCAGCTTGGGACAAAGCTCTGGAAACACCATATATTTT. It yields the protein CASSLGQSSGNTIYF.